The clone carrying this TCR beta chain was recorded many times. Its target is not known. The sample originates from a study of read filtering for tumor transcriptome and immune sequencing. Study-level background: Mean patient age was about 66 years, range roughly 45 to 85; around 16 male, 14 female. DNase treatment preceded whole-transcriptome library preparation.

Molecular barcoded adaptors covering alpha/delta and beta/gamma chains were used on approximately 400 ng RNA. TCRdb re-derived calls from the reads in MiXCR, one entry per CDR3 protein. The sample carries 50,000 to 65,000 distinct CDR3 sequences, around 21% recorded once. Study results and caveats: RNA-seq captured clonotypes less deeply and reliably than IR-seq. This fraction held mixed bone marrow immune cells after CD138-negative sorting.

CDR1 and CDR2 (germline): DFQATT, SNEGSKA (reference sequence). V was clipped by 5 bases and J by 4 bases, with 9 bases between them. The CDR3 totals 12 residues. This clonotype was obtained from a donor at least 40 years old with multiple myeloma. Specimen: a population of CD138-negative cells sorted from bone marrow. This rearrangement joins TRBV20-1 to TRBJ1-5; D is undetermined. The CDR3 spells CSAGVLNQPQHF. In DNA form, the CDR3 reads TGCAGTGCTGGGGTGTTGAATCAGCCCCAGCATTTT.